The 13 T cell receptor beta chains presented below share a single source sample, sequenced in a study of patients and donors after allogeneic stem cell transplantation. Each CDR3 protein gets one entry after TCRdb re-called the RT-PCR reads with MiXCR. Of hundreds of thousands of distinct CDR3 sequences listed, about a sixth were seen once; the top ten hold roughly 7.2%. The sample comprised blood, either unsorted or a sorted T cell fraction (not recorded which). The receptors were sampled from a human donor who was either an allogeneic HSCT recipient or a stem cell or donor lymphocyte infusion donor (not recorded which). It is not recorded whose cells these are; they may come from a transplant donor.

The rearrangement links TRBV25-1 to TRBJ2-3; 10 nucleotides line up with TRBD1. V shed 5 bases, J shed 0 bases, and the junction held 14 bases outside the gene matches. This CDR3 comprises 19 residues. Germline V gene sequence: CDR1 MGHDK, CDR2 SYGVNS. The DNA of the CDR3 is TGTGCCAGCAGTATCTACCCGGGACAGGGGCCAGGAAGCACAGATACGCAGTATTTT. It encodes CASSIYPGQGPGSTDTQYF.

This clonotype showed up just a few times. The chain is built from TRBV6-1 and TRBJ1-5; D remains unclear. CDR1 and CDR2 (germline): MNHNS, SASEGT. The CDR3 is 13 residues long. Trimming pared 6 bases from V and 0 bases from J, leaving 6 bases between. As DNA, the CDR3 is TGTGCCAGCAGGGATTATAGCAATCAGCCCCAGCATTTT. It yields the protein CASRDYSNQPQHF.

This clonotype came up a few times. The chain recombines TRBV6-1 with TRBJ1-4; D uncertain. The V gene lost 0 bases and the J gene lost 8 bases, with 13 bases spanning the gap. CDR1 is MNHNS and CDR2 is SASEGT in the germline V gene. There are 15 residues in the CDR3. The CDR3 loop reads CASSEAGGRGEKLFF. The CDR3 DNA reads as TGTGCCAGCAGTGAAGCCGGTGGGCGAGGCGAAAAACTGTTTTTT.

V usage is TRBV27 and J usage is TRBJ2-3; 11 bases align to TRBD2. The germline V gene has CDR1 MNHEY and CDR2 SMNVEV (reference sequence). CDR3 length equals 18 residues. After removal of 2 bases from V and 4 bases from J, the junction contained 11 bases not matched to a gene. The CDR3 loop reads CASSLRASGGPLPDTQYF. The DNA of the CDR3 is TGTGCCAGCAGTTTAAGGGCTAGCGGGGGGCCCCTGCCAGATACGCAGTATTTT.

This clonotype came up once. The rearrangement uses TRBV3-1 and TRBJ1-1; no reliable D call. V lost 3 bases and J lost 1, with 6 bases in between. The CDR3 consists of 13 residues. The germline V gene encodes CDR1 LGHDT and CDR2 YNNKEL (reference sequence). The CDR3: CASSHAPNTEAFF. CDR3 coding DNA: TGTGCCAGCAGCCATGCACCGAACACTGAAGCTTTCTTT.

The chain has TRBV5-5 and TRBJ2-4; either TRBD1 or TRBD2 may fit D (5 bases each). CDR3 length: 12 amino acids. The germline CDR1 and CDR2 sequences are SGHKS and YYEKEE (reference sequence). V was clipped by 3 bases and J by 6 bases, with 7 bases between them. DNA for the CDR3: TGTGCCAGCAGCTGGGACGCAAACATTCAGTACTTC. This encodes CASSWDANIQYF.

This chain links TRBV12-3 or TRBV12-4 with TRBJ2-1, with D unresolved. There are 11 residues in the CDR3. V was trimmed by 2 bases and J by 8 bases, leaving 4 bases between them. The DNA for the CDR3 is TGTGCCAGCAGTTTAAACCATGAGCAGTTCTTC. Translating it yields CASSLNHEQFF.

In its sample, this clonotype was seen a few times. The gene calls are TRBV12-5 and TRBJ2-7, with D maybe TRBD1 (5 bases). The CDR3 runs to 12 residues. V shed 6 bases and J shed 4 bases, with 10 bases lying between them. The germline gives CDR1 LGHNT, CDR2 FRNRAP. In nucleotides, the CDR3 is TGTGCTAGTGGGACCAGACAGTACGAGCAGTACTTC. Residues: CASGTRQYEQYF.

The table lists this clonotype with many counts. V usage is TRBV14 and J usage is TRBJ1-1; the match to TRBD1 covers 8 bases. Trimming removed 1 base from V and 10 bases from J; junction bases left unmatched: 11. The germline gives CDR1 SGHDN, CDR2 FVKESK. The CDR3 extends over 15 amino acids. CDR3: CASSQVRARGQGAFF. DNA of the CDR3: TGTGCCAGCAGCCAAGTTAGGGCCCGCGGACAGGGAGCTTTCTTT.

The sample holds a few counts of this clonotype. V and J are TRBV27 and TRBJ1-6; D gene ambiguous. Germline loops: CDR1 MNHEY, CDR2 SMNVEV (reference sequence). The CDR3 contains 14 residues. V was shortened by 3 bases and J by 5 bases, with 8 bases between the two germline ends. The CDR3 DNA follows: TGTGCCAGCAGTTTTTCCCCAAATAATTCACCCCTCCACTTT. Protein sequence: CASSFSPNNSPLHF.

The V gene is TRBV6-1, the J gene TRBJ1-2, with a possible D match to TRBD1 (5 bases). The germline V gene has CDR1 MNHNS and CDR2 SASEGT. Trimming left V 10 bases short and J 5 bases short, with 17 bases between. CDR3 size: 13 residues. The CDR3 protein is CATQQVPLYGYTF. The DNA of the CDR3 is TGTGCCACCCAACAGGTCCCCTTATATGGCTACACCTTC.

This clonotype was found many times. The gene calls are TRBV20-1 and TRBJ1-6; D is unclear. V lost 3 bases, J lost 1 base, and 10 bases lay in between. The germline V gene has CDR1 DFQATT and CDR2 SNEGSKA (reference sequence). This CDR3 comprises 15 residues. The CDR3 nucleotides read TGCAGTGCTAGGGCCGCCGGTTCCTATAATTCACCCCTCCACTTT. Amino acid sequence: CSARAAGSYNSPLHF.

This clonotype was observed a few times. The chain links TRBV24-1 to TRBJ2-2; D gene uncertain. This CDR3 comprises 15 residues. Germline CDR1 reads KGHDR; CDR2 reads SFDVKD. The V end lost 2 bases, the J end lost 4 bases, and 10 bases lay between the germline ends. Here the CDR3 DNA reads TGTGCCACCAGTGATTCGCGTAAGGGCACCGGGGAGCTGTTTTTT. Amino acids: CATSDSRKGTGELFF.